This is a list of T cell receptor beta chains from one sample in a study of blood T cell repertoires in COVID-19. The method was immunoSEQ multiplex PCR; TCRdb's version includes in-frame clones alone and lacks a portion of them. The profile shows fewer than 250,000 clones, approximately 86% of them singletons. Sequenced: peripheral blood. The receptors were gathered from a woman aged 60-75 years with active or convalescent COVID-19. CDR3s include the opening cysteine and the closing phenylalanine or tryptophan. A D gene is named only where the DNA matches it firmly. The size of a clone is reported for some rows only, either as once, few or many, or as a class for expanded clones.

TRBV4-2	TRBJ1-4	-	few	CASSQDPGEKLFF	TGTGCCAGCAGCCAAGATCCGGGGGAAAAACTGTTTTTT
TRBV5-5	TRBJ2-7	-	-	CASSSGGGSGYEQYF	TGTGCCAGCAGCTCGGGGGGCGGGAGCGGGTACGAGCAGTACTTC
TRBV15	TRBJ2-2	-	-	CATSRDEVSNTGELFF	TGTGCCACCAGCAGAGACGAGGTGTCGAACACCGGGGAGCTGTTTTTT
TRBV11-3	TRBJ2-7	TRBD2	-	CASSSLGLAGGSSYEQYF	TGTGCCAGCAGCTCCCTCGGGCTAGCGGGAGGTAGCTCCTACGAGCAGTACTTC
TRBV10-2	TRBJ2-3	TRBD2	-	CASRPSGGDTQYF	TGCGCCAGCAGGCCTAGCGGGGGAGATACGCAGTATTTT
TRBV28	TRBJ1-2	TRBD1	-	CASSPTGRNGYTF	TGTGCCAGCAGTCCGACAGGGAGAAATGGCTACACCTTC
TRBV18	TRBJ1-5	-	-	CASSQTGNNQPQHF	TGTGCCAGCTCACAGACAGGAAACAATCAGCCCCAGCATTTT
TRBV6-6	TRBJ2-7	-	-	CASTGASVEQYF	TGTGCCAGCACAGGGGCGTCTGTCGAGCAGTACTTC
TRBV10-3	TRBJ1-1	-	-	CAISLQQGPEAFF	TGTGCCATCAGCCTTCAACAGGGACCTGAAGCTTTCTTT
TRBV4-2	TRBJ1-2	TRBD1	-	CASSQEGTGGIYGYTF	TGTGCCAGCAGCCAAGAGGGGACAGGGGGGATCTATGGCTACACCTTC
TRBV30	TRBJ2-1	TRBD2	-	CAWSVGAGGPLYEQFF	TGTGCCTGGAGTGTTGGAGCGGGAGGGCCATTATATGAGCAGTTCTTC
TRBV2	TRBJ2-1	TRBD2	-	CASSGRGGGGLEQFF	TGTGCCAGCAGTGGCAGGGGCGGGGGGGGCCTTGAGCAGTTCTTC
TRBV11-2	TRBJ1-2	-	-	CASSQALDSPNYGYTF	TGTGCCAGCAGCCAGGCCCTTGACAGCCCTAACTATGGCTACACCTTC
TRBV10-3	TRBJ2-7	TRBD2	-	CAISEGGSGTQRYF	TGTGCCATCAGTGAGGGGGGAAGCGGGACCCAGAGGTACTTC
TRBV30	TRBJ2-2	-	-	CAWSQRGGYTGELFF	TGTGCCTGGAGTCAAAGGGGGGGTTACACCGGGGAGCTGTTTTTT
TRBV10-3	TRBJ2-7	-	-	CAISEVTSFYEQYF	TGTGCCATCAGTGAGGTAACATCCTTTTACGAGCAGTACTTC
TRBV5-1	TRBJ2-5	TRBD1	once	CASSSRTGSGETQYF	TGCGCCAGCAGCTCGAGGACAGGGAGCGGAGAGACCCAGTACTTC
TRBV7-8	TRBJ2-1	-	-	CASSLRDIRGNEQFF	TGTGCCAGCAGCCTTCGGGACATTCGGGGCAATGAGCAGTTCTTC
TRBV5-1	TRBJ1-1	TRBD1	once	CASSLEGQGTNTEAFF	TGCGCCAGCAGCTTGGAAGGACAGGGGACGAACACTGAAGCTTTCTTT
TRBV27	TRBJ2-5	-	-	CASSPSGGPETQYF	TGTGCCAGCAGTCCCAGCGGCGGTCCCGAGACCCAGTACTTC
TRBV19	TRBJ2-1	TRBD2	-	CASRGGLAGGATYNEQFF	TGTGCCAGTCGTGGGGGACTAGCGGGGGGTGCCACCTACAATGAGCAGTTCTTC
TRBV9	TRBJ1-1	TRBD1	-	CASSKGQGLNTEAFF	TGTGCCAGCAGCAAGGGACAGGGTCTGAACACTGAAGCTTTCTTT
TRBV7-2	TRBJ2-3	TRBD1	once	CASIKGAAGTDTQYF	TGTGCCAGCATCAAGGGGGCCGCGGGCACAGATACGCAGTATTTT
TRBV5-1	TRBJ2-5	-	few	CASSSSSGFQETQYF	TGCGCCAGCAGCTCCTCCTCGGGATTCCAAGAGACCCAGTACTTC
TRBV15	TRBJ1-2	-	many	CATSREEGDGYTF	TGTGCCACCAGCAGAGAAGAGGGTGATGGCTACACCTTC
TRBV7-2	TRBJ2-7	TRBD2	-	CASSRTSGAYEQYF	TGTGCCAGCAGTCGGACTAGCGGAGCCTACGAGCAGTACTTC
TRBV24-1	TRBJ2-3	-	once	CATSDFLGGTDTQYF	TGTGCCACCAGTGATTTTCTCGGCGGGACAGATACGCAGTATTTT
TRBV6-5	TRBJ1-2	-	-	CASSYAGRANYGYTF	TGTGCCAGCAGTTACGCTGGCAGGGCCAACTATGGCTACACCTTC
TRBV5-1	TRBJ2-7	TRBD1	-	CASSPPGQGAWEQYF	TGCGCCAGCAGTCCGCCGGGACAGGGGGCGTGGGAGCAGTACTTC
TRBV9	TRBJ2-7	-	-	CASSPRRGGSSPYEQYF	TGTGCCAGCAGCCCGAGGAGGGGGGGCTCTAGTCCCTACGAGCAGTACTTC
TRBV14	TRBJ1-6	TRBD1	-	CASNDRGRSPLHF	TGTGCCAGCAACGACAGGGGGCGATCACCCCTCCACTTT
TRBV5-1	TRBJ2-7	TRBD1	-	CASSMGQGLAYEQYF	TGCGCCAGCAGCATGGGACAGGGCCTGGCCTACGAGCAGTACTTC
TRBV11-2	TRBJ2-1	-	-	CASSQMGPSYNEQFF	TGTGCCAGCAGCCAAATGGGGCCGTCCTACAATGAGCAGTTCTTC
TRBV27	TRBJ2-1	TRBD2	-	CASKDRPGLAGGSEQFF	TGTGCCAGCAAGGACAGACCGGGACTAGCGGGAGGGAGTGAGCAGTTCTTC
TRBV4-1	TRBJ2-2	-	-	CASSQEKGTLVGELFF	TGCGCCAGCAGCCAAGAGAAGGGGACTTTGGTCGGGGAGCTGTTTTTT
TRBV6-5	TRBJ2-7	-	-	CASAAAYEQYF	TGTGCCAGCGCAGCGGCCTACGAGCAGTACTTC
TRBV7-2	TRBJ2-1	TRBD2	-	CASRTSGGLSNNEQFF	TGTGCCAGCAGGACTAGCGGGGGTTTGTCGAACAATGAGCAGTTCTTC
TRBV10-1	TRBJ2-4	TRBD2	-	CASSETSGRAKNIQYF	TGCGCCAGCAGTGAGACTAGCGGGAGAGCCAAAAACATTCAGTACTTC
TRBV2	TRBJ1-5	-	-	CASRAGTYYSNQPQHF	TGTGCCAGCAGAGCCGGGACTTATTATAGCAATCAGCCCCAGCATTTT
TRBV5-1	TRBJ1-3	-	-	CASRDSLASSGNTIYF	TGCGCCAGCAGAGACTCTTTGGCCAGCTCTGGAAACACCATATATTTT
TRBV7-2	TRBJ2-1	TRBD1	-	CASSLAYRTGGKYYNEQFF	TGTGCCAGCAGCTTAGCGTATAGGACAGGGGGAAAATACTACAATGAGCAGTTCTTC
TRBV15	TRBJ1-5	-	-	CATSTRQVNQPQHF	TGTGCCACCAGTACGAGACAGGTCAATCAGCCCCAGCATTTT
TRBV7-2	TRBJ1-6	TRBD1	-	CASSEEGGLISPLHF	TGTGCCAGCAGCGAAGAAGGGGGCCTAATTTCACCCCTCCACTTT
TRBV7-3	TRBJ2-2	TRBD2	few	CASSLSAGGTNTGELFF	TGTGCCAGCAGCTTGTCGGCGGGAGGGACGAACACCGGGGAGCTGTTTTTT
TRBV4-2	TRBJ1-2	-	-	CASSPPTANNYGYTF	TGTGCCAGCAGCCCACCGACAGCGAATAACTATGGCTACACCTTC
TRBV18	TRBJ1-2	-	many	CASSPLQGLAGYTF	TGTGCCAGCTCACCGTTACAGGGCCTGGCCGGCTACACCTTC
TRBV19	TRBJ1-2	-	-	CASSILTGYYGYTF	TGTGCCAGTAGTATCCTAACAGGATACTATGGCTACACCTTC
TRBV7-9	TRBJ2-7	-	-	CASRPPGLSYEQYF	TGTGCCAGCAGGCCACCGGGACTCAGCTACGAGCAGTACTTC
TRBV28	TRBJ1-1	-	-	CATLVGANTEAFF	TGTGCCACCCTAGTGGGGGCGAACACTGAAGCTTTCTTT
TRBV5-8	TRBJ2-3	TRBD2	-	CASSPRGLGGDTQYF	TGTGCCAGCAGCCCTAGGGGACTAGGGGGAGATACGCAGTATTTT
TRBV3-1/TRBV3-2	TRBJ2-7	TRBD2	-	CASSRTSDSYEQYF	TGTGCCAGCAGCCGGACTAGCGACTCCTACGAGCAGTACTTC
TRBV30	TRBJ1-1	-	-	CAWSQTGRGNTEAFF	TGTGCCTGGAGTCAAACGGGGAGGGGGAACACTGAAGCTTTCTTT
TRBV16	TRBJ1-1	-	once	CASSQYLNTEAFF	TGTGCCAGCAGCCAATACTTGAACACTGAAGCTTTCTTT
TRBV7-2	TRBJ1-4	-	-	CASSLKSGDNEKLFF	TGTGCCAGCAGCTTAAAGTCGGGGGATAATGAAAAACTGTTTTTT